These 30 T cell receptor beta chains came from one sample sequenced in a study of blood T cell repertoires in COVID-19 (TCRdb year 2020). Libraries were made using the immunoSEQ multiplex PCR assay. Imported from immuneACCESS, the table was reduced by TCRdb to in-frame sequences with V and J called. These copies leave out some clones; in studies compared against another copy, an unresolved V gene accounts for under half, and the cause of the remainder is not known. The sample includes some 41,000 clones, with approximately 91% observed a single time. The ten top clones hold 5% to 6% of the sample. The sequenced sample was peripheral blood. The origin of the receptors is a human donor in a cohort sampled during active COVID-19.

The J gene is TRBJ2-7, the V gene TRBV5-4; TRBD1 matches at 7 bases. The CDR3 sequence is 16 residues long. The germline V gene has CDR1 SGHNT and CDR2 YYREEE (reference sequence). V lost 1 base, J lost 2 bases, and 9 bases stayed unmatched. The DNA of the CDR3 is TGTGCCAGCAGCTTGCCCCCGGACAGGATCCCCTACGAGCAGTACTTC. Translation: CASSLPPDRIPYEQYF. Based on the CDR3 plus reference TRBV5-4 and TRBJ2-7, the full variable domain is ETGVTQSPTHLIKTRGQQVTLRCSSQSGHNTVSWYQQALGQGPQFIFQYYREEENGRGNFPPRFSGLQFPNYSSELNVNALELDDSALYLCASSLPPDRIPYEQYFGPGTRLTVT.

The chain is built from TRBV6-5 and TRBJ2-5; D may be TRBD2 (6 bases). Per the germline V gene, CDR1 is MNHEY and CDR2 is SVGAGI. Trimming took off 9 bases at V and 8 bases at J, with 13 bases between the two ends. CDR3 length: 11 amino acids. The CDR3 protein is CASVAEFTQYF. Written as DNA, the CDR3 is TGTGCCAGTGTAGCGGAATTCACCCAGTACTTC.

The chain recombines TRBV7-2 with TRBJ2-1; 10 bases are shared with TRBD2. V gave up 1 base and J gave up 4 bases; unmatched junction bases: 10. Germline V gene sequence: CDR1 SGHTA, CDR2 FQGNSA. This CDR3 spans 18 amino acids. CDR3: CASSLGPGGLAAYNEQFF. The DNA of the CDR3 is TGTGCCAGCAGCTTAGGGCCGGGAGGACTAGCGGCGTACAATGAGCAGTTCTTC.

This clone turned up a few times. The genes are TRBV6-6 and TRBJ2-1, with 7 bases fitting TRBD2. V shed 7 bases and J 8 bases; nucleotides not matched to a gene: 11. This CDR3 has 14 amino acids. Germline loops: CDR1 MNHNY, CDR2 SVGAGI (reference sequence). Here the CDR3 reads CASNAGVEEDEQFF. As DNA, the CDR3 is TGTGCCAGCAACGCGGGGGTCGAAGAGGATGAGCAGTTCTTC.

This chain joins TRBV10-3 and TRBJ1-5; 7 bases align to TRBD1. The germline V gene has CDR1 ENHRY and CDR2 SYGVKD. Germline trimming cut 2 bases from V and 7 bases from J; bases unmatched to any gene: 2. The CDR3 length is 13 residues. This CDR3 reads CAISETGEQPQHF. In DNA form, the CDR3 reads TGTGCCATCAGTGAGACAGGGGAACAGCCCCAGCATTTT.

The V call is TRBV28, the J call TRBJ2-3; TRBD2 might be the D (6 bases). Deletions cut 3 bases from V and 2 bases from J, with 12 bases between. Germline loops: CDR1 MDHEN, CDR2 SYDVKM. The CDR3 is 15 residues long. The CDR3 nucleotides read TGTGCCAGCAGTTTGGTAGCGGAATCCACAGATACGCAGTATTTT. It codes for CASSLVAESTDTQYF.

CDR3 nucleotides: TGTGCCAGCAGTACATCTAGCGGGGGGGTGTTTTTAGATACGCAGTATTTT. It yields the protein CASSTSSGGVFLDTQYF. The V and J genes are TRBV27 and TRBJ2-3, with 12 bases fitting TRBD2. This CDR3 is 17 amino acids long. CDR1 and CDR2 (germline): MNHEY, SMNVEV (reference sequence). Trimming at V came to 5 bases and at J to 5 bases, leaving 11 bases not matched to a gene.

The chain carries TRBV6-8 and TRBJ2-2; a possible D gene is TRBD2 (5 bases). V lost 5 bases and J 1 base, leaving 14 bases between the germline ends. CDR1 MNHGY and CDR2 SAAAGT come from the germline V gene. This CDR3 has 16 amino acids. The CDR3 sequence is CASSRAEALNTGELFF. CDR3 DNA: TGTGCCAGCAGTCGAGCGGAGGCCCTGAACACCGGGGAGCTGTTTTTT.

This chain uses TRBV5-8 with TRBJ1-4, with TRBD1 matching 7 bases. V lost 3 bases to trimming and J lost 7 bases; unmatched junction nucleotides: 9. The CDR3 extends over 15 amino acids. Germline V gene data show CDR1 as SGHTS and CDR2 as YDEGEE. DNA for the CDR3: TGTGCCAGCAGCTCAGGCCGTTGGGACAGTGAAAAACTGTTTTTT. Protein sequence: CASSSGRWDSEKLFF.

The chain couples TRBV30 to TRBJ1-1, with 7 bases fitting TRBD1. V gave up 2 bases and J gave up 3 bases; unmatched junction bases: 3. The CDR3 runs 13 residues. Per germline, CDR1 GTSNPN and CDR2 SVGIG (reference sequence). The CDR3 here is CAWSRQGDTEAFF. CDR3 nucleotide sequence: TGTGCCTGGAGTAGACAGGGCGACACTGAAGCTTTCTTT.

The J gene is TRBJ2-3, the V gene TRBV19, with 7 bases matching TRBD2. The V gene end was trimmed by 3 bases and the J gene end by 0 bases; junction bases not matched to a gene: 0. Germline lookup yields CDR1 LNHDA and CDR2 SQIVND (reference sequence). The length of the CDR3 is 14 residues. CDR3: CASSIGGSTDTQYF. The CDR3 nucleotides read TGTGCCAGTAGTATCGGGGGGAGCACAGATACGCAGTATTTT.

The J gene is TRBJ2-3, the V gene TRBV4-3; 13 bases are a match to TRBD2. Trimming cost V 1 base and J 4 bases; bases outside gene matches: 5. CDR3 length: 17 amino acids. Germline V gives CDR1 LGHNA, CDR2 YSLEER. The CDR3 nucleotides are TGCGCCAGCAGCCAAGGACTAGCGGGGGGCAGGGCAGATACGCAGTATTTT. It encodes CASSQGLAGGRADTQYF.

This sequence joins TRBV6-6 and TRBJ1-5; a weak D match, TRBD1 (5 bases). Germline V gives CDR1 MNHNY, CDR2 SVGAGI (reference sequence). The V end lost 6 bases, the J end lost 2 bases, and 17 bases lay between the germline ends. This CDR3 is 16 amino acids long. The CDR3 loop reads CASSEQEKWGNQPQHF. CDR3 bases: TGTGCCAGCAGCGAACAGGAAAAATGGGGCAATCAGCCCCAGCATTTT.

The V gene is TRBV5-1, the J gene TRBJ1-4, with 8 nucleotides matching TRBD1. CDR3 length: 17 residues. The junction had 15 bases not matched to a gene; V was cut back by 0 bases and J by 11 bases. CDR1 is SGHRS, CDR2 YFSETQ, per germline. CDR3 protein: CASSLDVPRTGLGKLFF. The DNA of the CDR3 is TGCGCCAGCAGCTTGGACGTCCCCAGGACAGGGTTAGGGAAACTGTTTTTT.

The gene calls are TRBV30 and TRBJ1-3; D unresolved. With 5 bases removed from V and 0 bases from J, the gap between germline ends came to 8 bases. Per the germline V gene, CDR1 is GTSNPN and CDR2 is SVGIG (reference sequence). This CDR3 comprises 13 residues. CDR3 nucleotides: TGTGCCTGGGGCATCCACTCTGGAAACACCATATATTTT. It codes for CAWGIHSGNTIYF.

The rearrangement links TRBV4-2 to TRBJ2-7; 15 bases align to TRBD2. This CDR3 comprises 16 residues. The J segment lost 1 base and the V segment lost 3 bases, leaving 1 base of the junction unmatched. CDR1 LGHNA and CDR2 YNFKEQ come from the germline V gene. Written as DNA, the CDR3 is TGTGCCAGCAGCCAGGGACTAGCGGGGGGATCCTACGAGCAGTACTTC. Translation: CASSQGLAGGSYEQYF.

The chain employs TRBV18 and TRBJ2-5; D is unclear. V lost 2 bases and J lost 5, with 9 bases in between. The CDR3 is 13 amino acids. CDR1 is KGHSH, CDR2 LQKENI, per germline. CDR3 amino acids: CASSPSPQETQYF. The CDR3, as DNA: TGTGCCAGCTCACCATCGCCGCAGGAGACCCAGTACTTC.

V and J are TRBV2 and TRBJ2-1, with 14 bases aligning to TRBD2. J gave up 8 bases and V 6 bases, and 6 bases lay outside the gene matches. From germline, CDR1 is SNHLY and CDR2 FYNNEI. The CDR3 covers 15 residues. This CDR3 reads CASRRLAGGVDEQFF. The CDR3, as DNA: TGTGCCAGCAGAAGACTAGCGGGGGGGGTCGATGAGCAGTTCTTC.

J is TRBJ2-3 and V is TRBV11-2, with 9 bases identical to TRBD2. CDR3 length: 18 amino acids. Trimming cost V 0 bases and J 9 bases; bases outside gene matches: 16. From germline, CDR1 is SGHAT and CDR2 FQNNGV. The CDR3 bases are TGTGCCAGCAGCTTAGAAGCGGTGCGGGAGGGCTCCCTGGGAACGCAGTATTTT. Translation: CASSLEAVREGSLGTQYF. The whole variable domain, filled in from reference TRBV11-2 and TRBJ2-3, reads EAGVAQSPRYKIIEKRQSVAFWCNPISGHATLYWYQQILGQGPKLLIQFQNNGVVDDSQLPKDRFSAERLKGVDSTLKIQPAKLEDSAVYLCASSLEAVREGSLGTQYFGPGTRLTVL.

The rearrangement joins TRBV19 to TRBJ2-7; D remains ambiguous. Per the germline V gene, CDR1 is LNHDA and CDR2 is SQIVND (reference sequence). V gave up 8 bases and J gave up 0 bases, with 11 bases separating them. This CDR3 comprises 13 residues. CDR3 sequence reads: CASGPVGSYEQYF. Here the CDR3 DNA reads TGTGCCAGTGGTCCCGTCGGCTCCTACGAGCAGTACTTC.

The rearrangement joins TRBV14 to TRBJ2-3, with D unresolved. Germline assignment: CDR1 SGHDN and CDR2 FVKESK. CDR3 length: 16 residues. V was trimmed by 0 bases and J by 0 bases, leaving 10 bases between them. The CDR3 sequence: CASSQEYSASTDTQYF. The CDR3 DNA reads TGTGCCAGCAGCCAAGAATACAGTGCTAGCACAGATACGCAGTATTTT.

CDR3 nucleotides: TGTGCCAGTAGTACCGGGACTAGGGCCTACGAGCAGTACTTC. This sequence encodes CASSTGTRAYEQYF. The chain combines TRBV19 with TRBJ2-7; TRBD2 matches 8 bases. CDR3 length: 14 amino acids. Germline assignment: CDR1 LNHDA and CDR2 SQIVND (reference sequence). The V segment lost 4 bases and the J segment 2 bases; nucleotides outside the gene matches: 4.

The chain couples TRBV19 to TRBJ2-3, with D possibly TRBD2 on 6 matching bases. With 8 bases removed from V and 6 bases from J, the gap between germline ends came to 18 bases. This CDR3 comprises 14 residues. The germline CDR1 and CDR2 sequences are LNHDA and SQIVND (reference sequence). The CDR3: CASSWASVTDTQYF. Here the CDR3 DNA reads TGTGCCAGTTCGTGGGCTAGCGTTACTGATACGCAGTATTTT.

This clone was detected once. This chain links TRBV6-2 or TRBV6-3 with TRBJ2-7; D perhaps matches TRBD1 (6 bases). From germline, CDR1 is MNHEY and CDR2 SVGEGT. Between the trimmed V and J ends, which lost 1 base and 5 bases, there was a span of 24 bases. The length of the CDR3 is 18 residues. CDR3 amino acids: CASSYLTEGQGRLHEQYF. In DNA, the CDR3 is TGTGCCAGCAGTTACTTGACTGAAGGCCAGGGGCGTCTCCACGAGCAGTACTTC.

The gene calls are TRBV19 and TRBJ2-3, with unresolved D. The germline V gene encodes CDR1 LNHDA and CDR2 SQIVND (reference sequence). The CDR3 has 17 amino acids. V was pared by 1 base and J by 0 bases, with 14 bases between. The CDR3 DNA follows: TGTGCCAGTAGTATAGGCGGCTACCCCACTAGCACAGATACGCAGTATTTT. Protein product: CASSIGGYPTSTDTQYF.

The rearrangement links TRBV14 to TRBJ1-6, with 11 bases fitting TRBD1. V was clipped by 4 bases and J by 9 bases; unmatched bases: 5. Germline V gene data show CDR1 as SGHDN and CDR2 as FVKESK. The CDR3 length is 15 residues. The CDR3 region is CASSPWTGGSSPLHF. As DNA, the CDR3 is TGTGCCAGCAGCCCCTGGACAGGGGGCAGTTCACCCCTCCACTTT.

The V gene is TRBV15, the J gene TRBJ1-1; D unclear. The germline V gene encodes CDR1 LNHNV and CDR2 YYDKDF (reference sequence). V lost 3 bases and J lost 3, with 11 bases in between. The CDR3 extends over 14 amino acids. CDR3 sequence: CATSRKIQDTEAFF. CDR3 nucleotide sequence: TGTGCCACCAGCAGGAAGATTCAGGACACTGAAGCTTTCTTT.

The chain carries TRBV4-3 and TRBJ2-2; D remains unclear. There are 14 residues in the CDR3. Germline loops: CDR1 LGHNA, CDR2 YSLEER. The V and J ends lost 2 bases and 6 bases respectively, with 10 bases between them. The CDR3 region is CASSQRGGAGELFF. The CDR3 DNA reads TGCGCCAGCAGCCAACGAGGTGGCGCCGGGGAGCTGTTTTTT.

This clone was picked up one time. J is TRBJ2-7 and V is TRBV7-2; D is perhaps TRBD2 (5 bases). The CDR3 covers 12 residues. Germline CDR1 SGHTA, CDR2 FQGNSA. Trimming stripped 7 bases from V and 4 bases from J, with 11 bases between. In nucleotides, the CDR3 is TGTGCCAGCAACGACCGGGGTTACGAGCAGTACTTC. It specifies CASNDRGYEQYF. The full variable domain, with the rest looked up from reference TRBV7-2 and TRBJ2-7, is GAGVSQSPSNKVTEKGKDVELRCDPISGHTALYWYRQSLGQGLEFLIYFQGNSAPDKSGLPSDRFSAERTGGSVSTLTIQRTQQEDSAVYLCASNDRGYEQYFGPGTRLTVT.

The chain employs TRBV14 and TRBJ2-7; TRBD2 might be the D (6 bases). With 0 bases removed from V and 5 bases from J, the gap between germline ends came to 17 bases. The CDR3 has 16 residues. The germline V gene encodes CDR1 SGHDN and CDR2 FVKESK. CDR3 coding DNA: TGTGCCAGCAGCCAAGATCGTCGGGGGACGACAGACGAGCAGTACTTC. This sequence encodes CASSQDRRGTTDEQYF.